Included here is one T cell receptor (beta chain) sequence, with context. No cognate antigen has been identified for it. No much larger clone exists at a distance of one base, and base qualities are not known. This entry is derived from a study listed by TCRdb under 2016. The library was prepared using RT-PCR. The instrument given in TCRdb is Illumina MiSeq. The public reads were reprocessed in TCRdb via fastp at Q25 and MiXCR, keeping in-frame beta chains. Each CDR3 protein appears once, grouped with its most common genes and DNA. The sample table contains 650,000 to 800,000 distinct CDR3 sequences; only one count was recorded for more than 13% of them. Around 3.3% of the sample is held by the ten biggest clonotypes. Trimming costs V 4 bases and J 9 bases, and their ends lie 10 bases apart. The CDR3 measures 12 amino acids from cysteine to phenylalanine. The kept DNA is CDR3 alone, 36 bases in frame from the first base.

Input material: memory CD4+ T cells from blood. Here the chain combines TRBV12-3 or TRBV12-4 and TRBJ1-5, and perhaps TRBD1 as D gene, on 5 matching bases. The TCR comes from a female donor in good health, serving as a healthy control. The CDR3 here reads CASSSNRTPQHF. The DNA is TGTGCCAGCAGTTCCAACAGGACGCCCCAGCATTTT.